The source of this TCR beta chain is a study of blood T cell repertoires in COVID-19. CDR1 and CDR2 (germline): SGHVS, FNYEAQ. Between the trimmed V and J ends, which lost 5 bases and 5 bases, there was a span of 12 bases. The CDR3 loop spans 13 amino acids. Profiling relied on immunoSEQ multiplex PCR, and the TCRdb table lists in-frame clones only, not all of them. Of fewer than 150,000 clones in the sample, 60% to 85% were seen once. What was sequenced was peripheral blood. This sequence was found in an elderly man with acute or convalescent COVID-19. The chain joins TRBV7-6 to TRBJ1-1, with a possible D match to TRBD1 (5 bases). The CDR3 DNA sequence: TGTGCCAGCAGCCGGGGGACGGGTACTGAAGCTTTCTTT. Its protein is CASSRGTGTEAFF.